These 30 T cell receptor beta chains originate from one sample sequenced in a study of blood T cell repertoires in COVID-19. Generated by immunoSEQ multiplex PCR, the TCRdb table keeps only in-frame clones and is missing some. The table includes 170,000 or so clones, more than 80% detected once. Material for sequencing was PBMCs or T cells enriched from blood (not recorded which). All receptors come from a man aged 35-49 years who had recovered from COVID-19.

The table lists this clone with a count of one. The V gene is TRBV30, the J gene TRBJ1-6; D perhaps matches TRBD1 (5 bases). This CDR3 spans 17 amino acids. V lost 3 bases to trimming and J lost 9 bases, with 24 bases between them. CDR1 and CDR2 (germline): GTSNPN, SVGIG (reference sequence). CDR3 DNA sequence: TGTGCCTGGAGGGGTAACGCGGGGAGGGGACGAAGTTCACCCCTCCACTTT. This gives the protein CAWRGNAGRGRSSPLHF. The full variable domain, with the rest looked up from reference TRBV30 and TRBJ1-6, is SQTIHQWPATLVQPVGSPLSLECTVEGTSNPNLYWYRQAAGRGLQLLFYSVGIGQISSEVPQNLSASRPQDRQFILSSKKLLLSDSGFYLCAWRGNAGRGRSSPLHFGNGTRLTVT.

This clone was seen only a few times. V usage is TRBV6-1 and J usage is TRBJ2-5; 10 nucleotides align to TRBD1. In germline, CDR1 is MNHNS, CDR2 SASEGT. CDR3 length: 16 amino acids. Trimming cost V 3 bases and J 2 bases; bases outside gene matches: 6. The CDR3 spells CASSEAGQGIQETQYF. CDR3 in DNA: TGTGCCAGCAGTGAGGCGGGACAGGGGATACAAGAGACCCAGTACTTC.

This clone was detected a few times. The V and J genes are TRBV5-1 and TRBJ1-6; the D gene is possibly TRBD1 (5 bases). V shed 0 bases and J shed 8 bases, with 12 bases lying between them. Germline CDR1 SGHRS, CDR2 YFSETQ. This CDR3 spans 15 amino acids. The CDR3 DNA sequence: TGCGCCAGCAGCTTGGATGGGGACTCCCATTCACCCCTCCACTTT. Encoded protein: CASSLDGDSHSPLHF.

This clone was observed a handful of times. This chain links TRBV1 with TRBJ1-2; the table's TRBD1 call for D was not verified on the DNA. TRBV1 is a pseudogene. CDR3 length: 10 amino acids. The CDR3 DNA reads TGCACCAGCCGGGGACAGGGCTACACCTTC. Its protein product is CTSRGQGYTF.

The chain joins TRBV11-2 to TRBJ1-3, with 7 bases lining up with TRBD1. CDR3 size: 17 residues. From germline, CDR1 is SGHAT and CDR2 FQNNGV. V trimming: 5 bases; J trimming: 0 bases; junction bases outside the gene matches: 10. In DNA form, the CDR3 reads TGTGCCAGCAGCACCGGAAGACAGGGCCCCTCTGGAAACACCATATATTTT. Translation: CASSTGRQGPSGNTIYF.

This chain links TRBV28 with TRBJ1-1, with a tentative D call TRBD1 (6 bases). V lost 7 bases to trimming and J lost 5 bases, with 17 bases between them. The CDR3 is made up of 14 amino acids. Germline V gives CDR1 MDHEN, CDR2 SYDVKM. CDR3 nucleotide sequence: TGTGCCAGCACCCCGGGGCAGGGACAAACTGAAGCTTTCTTT. Amino acids: CASTPGQGQTEAFF.

This chain links TRBV27 with TRBJ2-7; TRBD1 might be the D (5 bases). Trimming shortened V by 5 bases and J by 5 bases, and 22 bases separated the two germline ends. There are 16 residues in the CDR3. The germline V gene encodes CDR1 MNHEY and CDR2 SMNVEV (reference sequence). The CDR3 reads CASSDRGHGLMDEQYF. The DNA for the CDR3 is TGTGCCAGCAGTGACCGAGGACACGGTTTAATGGACGAGCAGTACTTC.

In its sample, this clone was seen once. This chain connects TRBV11-2 to TRBJ2-2; 11 bases are a match to TRBD2. Germline CDR1 and CDR2: SGHAT and FQNNGV. Trimming removed 1 base from V and 7 bases from J; junction bases left unmatched: 8. The CDR3 has 17 residues. CDR3 coding DNA: TGTGCCAGCAGCTTAGCTCCGCTAGCGGGAGGTGTCGGGGAGCTGTTTTTT. It translates to CASSLAPLAGGVGELFF. The full variable domain, rest sourced from reference TRBV11-2 and TRBJ2-2, is EAGVAQSPRYKIIEKRQSVAFWCNPISGHATLYWYQQILGQGPKLLIQFQNNGVVDDSQLPKDRFSAERLKGVDSTLKIQPAKLEDSAVYLCASSLAPLAGGVGELFFGEGSRLTVL.

The rearrangement joins TRBV19 to TRBJ1-2; 9 bases fit TRBD1. V shed 7 bases, J shed 6 bases, and the junction held 12 bases outside the gene matches. The V gene's germline CDR1 is LNHDA and CDR2 SQIVND (reference sequence). The CDR3 has 15 amino acids. DNA for the CDR3: TGTGCCAGTATCCCGGGACAGGGATTGATCGATGGCTACACCTTC. This translates into CASIPGQGLIDGYTF.

This clone was detected a few times. The rearrangement links TRBV5-1 to TRBJ1-2; D is unresolved. Deletions cut 0 bases from V and 8 bases from J, with 11 bases between. The CDR3 covers 13 residues. In germline, CDR1 is SGHRS, CDR2 YFSETQ. In nucleotides, the CDR3 is TGCGCCAGCAGCTTGGTCTCTACGGGGGGCTACACCTTC. Protein sequence: CASSLVSTGGYTF.

This clone has more than one count but fewer than ten. The rearrangement joins TRBV12-5 to TRBJ2-5; TRBD2 matches 10 bases. Looked up from germline, CDR1 is LGHNT and CDR2 is FRNRAP. V trimming: 4 bases; J trimming: 4 bases; junction bases outside the gene matches: 15. This CDR3 has 18 amino acids. CDR3 amino acids: CASGSHPGLAALGETQYF. CDR3 coding DNA: TGTGCTAGTGGTTCTCATCCCGGACTAGCGGCCTTGGGAGAGACCCAGTACTTC. The full variable domain, rest sourced from reference TRBV12-5 and TRBJ2-5, is DARVTQTPRHKVTEMGQEVTMRCQPILGHNTVFWYRQTMMQGLELLAYFRNRAPLDDSGMPKDRFSAEMPDATLATLKIQPSEPRDSAVYFCASGSHPGLAALGETQYFGPGTRLLVL.

J is TRBJ2-1 and V is TRBV9, with TRBD2 identical over 8 bases. V was clipped by 4 bases and J by 5 bases; unmatched bases: 2. The CDR3 length is 13 residues. Germline CDR1 SGDLS, CDR2 YYNGEE. The CDR3 protein is CASSTSGNNEQFF. The CDR3 coding sequence is TGTGCCAGCAGCACTAGCGGCAACAATGAGCAGTTCTTC.

This chain joins TRBV5-4 and TRBJ1-1, with 9 bases lining up with TRBD1. The CDR3 covers 13 residues. Germline CDR1 SGHNT, CDR2 YYREEE (reference sequence). After removal of 6 bases from V and 5 bases from J, the junction contained 5 bases not matched to a gene. Written as DNA, the CDR3 is TGTGCCAGCACCAGACAGGGGGGGACTGAAGCTTTCTTT. Protein sequence: CASTRQGGTEAFF.

This rearrangement joins TRBV5-1 to TRBJ2-2; maybe TRBD2 (5 bases). V dropped 1 base and J dropped 7 bases, with 14 bases sitting between them. This CDR3 contains 15 residues. Looked up from germline, CDR1 is SGHRS and CDR2 is YFSETQ. For the CDR3, the DNA is TGCGCCAGCAGCTTGCAGCCGGCCGGGGACGGGGAGCTGTTTTTT. It codes for CASSLQPAGDGELFF.

The V gene is TRBV20-1, the J gene TRBJ2-6, with 10 bases identical to TRBD1. The junction had 8 bases not matched to a gene; V was cut back by 3 bases and J by 0 bases. The germline gives CDR1 DFQATT, CDR2 SNEGSKA (reference sequence). CDR3 length: 18 residues. CDR3: CSASRPDRGGSGANVLTF. CDR3 in DNA: TGCAGTGCTAGTCGTCCGGACAGGGGGGGCTCTGGGGCCAACGTCCTGACTTTC.

This clone was counted once. This sequence joins TRBV7-9 and TRBJ1-2; D unclear. The germline gives CDR1 SEHNR, CDR2 FQNEAQ (reference sequence). The germline V and J ends were trimmed by 1 base and 8 bases, with 20 bases remaining between them. The CDR3 contains 16 residues. The CDR3 loop is CASSLDAVEVTGGYTF. In DNA form, the CDR3 reads TGTGCCAGCAGCTTAGACGCGGTGGAGGTGACTGGAGGCTACACCTTC.

The chain joins TRBV3-1 (or the pseudogene TRBV3-2) to TRBJ2-7, with D possibly TRBD2 on 6 matching bases. V was pared by 6 bases and J by 1 base, with 22 bases between. The CDR3 runs 17 residues. Germline CDR1 and CDR2: LGHDT and YNNKEL (reference sequence). CDR3: CASSYGLPDWGSYEQYF. CDR3 DNA: TGTGCCAGCAGTTACGGACTACCCGATTGGGGGTCCTACGAGCAGTACTTC.

This sequence joins TRBV7-8 and TRBJ2-3, with 12 bases identical to TRBD1. CDR1 is SGHVS, CDR2 FQNEAQ, per germline. This CDR3 contains 15 residues. V was clipped by 5 bases and J by 5 bases; unmatched bases: 5. CDR3 nucleotide sequence: TGTGCCAGCAGCCGGGACAGGGGGCGCGAAGATACGCAGTATTTT. Protein sequence: CASSRDRGREDTQYF.

The chain combines TRBV24-1 with TRBJ1-1, with D perhaps TRBD1 (5 bases). V was shortened by 9 bases and J by 4 bases, with 14 bases between the two germline ends. The CDR3 sequence is 13 residues long. Germline V gene lookup returns CDR1 KGHDR and CDR2 SFDVKD. The chain's CDR3 is CATALGGGTEAFF. For the CDR3, the DNA is TGTGCCACCGCTCTGGGGGGGGGCACTGAAGCTTTCTTT.

DNA of the CDR3: TGTGCCAGCAGCCCGCGGGGACGGGACTATGGCTACACCTTC. The encoded protein is CASSPRGRDYGYTF. The J gene is TRBJ1-2, the V gene TRBV5-6, with a tentative D call TRBD1 (5 bases). The CDR3 loop spans 14 amino acids. V gave up 4 bases and J gave up 3 bases, with 13 bases separating them. Germline-derived CDR1 and CDR2 are SGHDT and YYEEEE.

This clone was detected only once. The same CDR3 arises from other DNA sequences in this sample as well. This chain links TRBV6-5 with TRBJ2-7; D remains unclear. The V gene lost 0 bases and the J gene lost 7 bases, with 4 bases spanning the gap. Germline assignment: CDR1 MNHEY and CDR2 SVGAGI. The CDR3 contains 11 residues. DNA for the CDR3: TGTGCCAGCAGTTACTCGCGAGAGCAGTACTTC. It translates to CASSYSREQYF.

The chain carries TRBV29-1 and TRBJ1-1, with TRBD1 matching over 8 bases. Germline CDR1 reads SQVTM; CDR2 reads ANQGSEA. The J segment lost 7 bases and the V segment lost 7 bases, leaving 11 bases of the junction unmatched. The CDR3 runs 13 residues. CDR3 protein: CSAPSGTGIEAFF. CDR3 coding DNA: TGCAGCGCTCCCTCCGGGACAGGCATTGAAGCTTTCTTT.

This chain uses TRBV11-3 with TRBJ2-7, with D possibly TRBD2 on 5 matching bases. From germline, CDR1 is SGHNT and CDR2 YENEEA. The CDR3 length is 14 residues. Between the trimmed V and J ends, which lost 2 bases and 4 bases, there was a span of 12 bases. CDR3 nucleotides: TGTGCCAGCAGCTTAAACGGGAACTCGTACGAGCAGTACTTC. Translated, it gives CASSLNGNSYEQYF.

This clone appeared a few times. V gene TRBV9 combines with J gene TRBJ1-3; D not resolved. Per germline, CDR1 SGDLS and CDR2 YYNGEE. Trimming removed 4 bases at V and 0 bases at J, with 11 bases between. This CDR3 is 15 amino acids long. CDR3 nucleotides: TGTGCCAGCAGCTCCTTGTCGAGCTCTGGAAACACCATATATTTT. It is translated as CASSSLSSSGNTIYF.

The chain carries TRBV2 and TRBJ1-5; 7 bases match TRBD1. J gave up 4 bases and V 2 bases, and 5 bases lay outside the gene matches. The CDR3 totals 15 residues. The germline gives CDR1 SNHLY, CDR2 FYNNEI. The CDR3 loop is CASSETGQYNQPQHF. CDR3 bases: TGTGCCAGCAGTGAAACGGGACAGTATAATCAGCCCCAGCATTTT.

This chain uses TRBV19 with TRBJ2-7, with 8 positions matching TRBD1. The junction had 12 bases not matched to a gene; V was cut back by 3 bases and J by 2 bases. CDR3 length equals 17 residues. Germline V CDR1 and CDR2: LNHDA, SQIVND (reference sequence). The CDR3 region is CASSMSHQGAPTYEQYF. DNA for the CDR3: TGTGCCAGTAGTATGTCCCATCAGGGGGCTCCAACCTACGAGCAGTACTTC.

The chain couples TRBV25-1 to TRBJ1-5, with D unresolved. CDR3 length: 14 residues. Trimming stripped 3 bases from V and 6 bases from J, with 12 bases between. From germline, CDR1 is MGHDK and CDR2 SYGVNS. DNA of the CDR3: TGTGCCAGCAGTGACTCTGATGGGCTTCAGCCCCAGCATTTT. Translated: CASSDSDGLQPQHF.

J is TRBJ1-2 and V is TRBV27, with D possibly being TRBD1 (6 bases). CDR3 length: 14 residues. The V gene's germline CDR1 is MNHEY and CDR2 SMNVEV (reference sequence). Trimming shortened V by 2 bases and J by 4 bases, and 11 bases separated the two germline ends. This CDR3 reads CASSLEGVGYGYTF. CDR3 nucleotides: TGTGCCAGCAGTTTAGAGGGGGTGGGCTATGGCTACACCTTC.

J is TRBJ2-2 and V is TRBV19; 9 bases fit TRBD2. J lost 5 bases, V lost 2 bases, and 3 bases had no gene match. This CDR3 comprises 15 residues. CDR1 and CDR2 (germline): LNHDA, SQIVND (reference sequence). The CDR3 loop is CASSISLAGTGELFF. Here the CDR3 DNA reads TGTGCCAGTAGTATAAGCCTAGCGGGGACCGGGGAGCTGTTTTTT.

The CDR3 here is CASSLTEHYEQYF. The CDR3 DNA is TGTGCCAGCAGCTTGACCGAACACTACGAGCAGTACTTC. V usage is TRBV5-6 and J usage is TRBJ2-7; D remains unclear. CDR3 length: 13 residues. V was cut by 1 base and J by 3 bases, with 8 bases left in between. Germline V lookup: CDR1 SGHDT, CDR2 YYEEEE.